The clone carrying this TCR beta chain was found many times. A quantitative 5'-RACE method, one with molecular barcodes, was used to make TCR beta libraries. TCRdb used MiXCR to reprocess the 5' RACE reads, holding one entry per CDR3 protein. There are fewer than 50,000 distinct CDR3 sequences in the sample; approximately 11% occur only once, and just over 1.4% lies in the top ten. The data are from a study of CD8 T cells in ankylosing spondylitis. The CDR3 is 14 amino acids. The V end lost 3 bases, the J end lost 7 bases, and 16 bases lay between the germline ends. The receptor was derived from a male donor with ankylosing spondylitis or in good health (not recorded which). The chain couples TRBV12-3 or TRBV12-4 to TRBJ2-7, with D possibly TRBD2 on 7 matching bases. Material for sequencing was blood, either unsorted or a sorted T cell fraction (not recorded which). The CDR3 spells CASSFARGGREQYF. Written as DNA, the CDR3 is TGTGCCAGCAGTTTCGCCAGGGGAGGGAGGGAGCAGTACTTC.